These T cell receptor beta chains were read from a single sample in a study of T cells in Graves' hyperthyroidism and ophthalmopathy. TCRdb reprocessed the multiplex PCR reads with MiXCR, giving one entry per CDR3 protein. This sample yields over 400,000 distinct CDR3 sequences, of which over 12% are seen a single time; approximately 13% belongs to the top ten. The sequenced material came from blood. The receptors were sampled from a man aged 18 to 35 with Graves' ophthalmopathy. Both conserved end residues are part of each CDR3. D genes are given only for firm matches. Clone sizes are given selectively: once, few, many, or a class where the clone is expanded.

d_call	clone_size	v_call	j_call	cdr3_aa	cdr3_nt
TRBD1	many	TRBV9	TRBJ2-7	CASSVGQRFYEQYF	TGTGCCAGCAGCGTGGGACAGCGGTTCTACGAGCAGTACTTC
TRBD1	many	TRBV5-1	TRBJ2-3	CASSLKGGPTDTQYF	TGCGCCAGCAGCTTGAAAGGGGGCCCCACAGATACGCAGTATTTT
.	.	TRBV7-2	TRBJ2-2	CASSSYSSPGELFF	TGTGCCAGCAGCTCCTACTCTAGCCCCGGGGAGCTGTTTTTT
.	many	TRBV7-6	TRBJ1-5	CASSLEAGFQPQHF	TGTGCCAGCAGCTTAGAAGCGGGTTTCCAGCCCCAGCATTTT
.	few	TRBV3-1	TRBJ1-1	CASSRSQGRFKNTEAFF	TGTGCCAGCAGCCGATCCCAGGGCCGTTTCAAGAACACTGAAGCTTTCTTT
TRBD2	many	TRBV6-1	TRBJ2-7	CASSEAGGGPSGSSYEQYF	TGTGCCAGCAGTGAAGCGGGGGGGGGCCCTAGCGGGAGCTCCTACGAGCAGTACTTC
.	many	TRBV5-1	TRBJ2-3	CASIGNTDTQYF	TGCGCCAGCATTGGCAACACAGATACGCAGTATTTT
TRBD2	many	TRBV5-1	TRBJ2-3	CASSLRLAGQQDTQYF	TGCGCCAGCAGCTTGAGACTAGCGGGGCAGCAAGATACGCAGTATTTT
.	many	TRBV20-1	TRBJ1-5	CSASAVVAGHQPQHF	TGCAGTGCTAGTGCCGTAGTGGCAGGTCATCAGCCCCAGCATTTT
.	many	TRBV7-9	TRBJ1-6	CASSPGLSPLHF	TGTGCCAGCAGCCCAGGGTTGTCACCCCTCCACTTT